The TCR beta chain described here comes from a study of HIV-infected children after antiretroviral therapy interruption. Study in general: For the interruption arm, samples span week 0 through about 3 years after study end.

With 4 bases removed from V and 7 bases from J, the gap between germline ends came to 8 bases. Germline CDR1 is SGHAT and CDR2 is FQNNGV. CDR3 size: 12 residues. Treatment here: PENTA 11 planned treatment interruption arm or continuous ART arm. Unique molecular identifiers were included in an RNA-based 3' RACE TCR library. MiXCR was run by TCRdb on the 3' RACE reads, yielding one entry per CDR3 protein. The sample shows fewer than 100,000 distinct CDR3 sequences, about 6.9% of them seen only once. The rearrangement joins TRBV11-2 to TRBJ2-1; D call uncertain. The source of this sequence is a pool of human donors with HIV. The input for sequencing was CD45RA+ CD4+ T cells from PBMCs, pooled from several time points, taken from a donor given antiretroviral therapy, either interrupted or continuous. Stated subset: naive CD4+ CD45RA+ CD45RO- T cells. In DNA form, the CDR3 reads TGTGCCAGCAGCTCCGGACGGAATGAGCAGTTCTTC. It translates to CASSSGRNEQFF. The whole variable domain, filled in from reference TRBV11-2 and TRBJ2-1, reads EAGVAQSPRYKIIEKRQSVAFWCNPISGHATLYWYQQILGQGPKLLIQFQNNGVVDDSQLPKDRFSAERLKGVDSTLKIQPAKLEDSAVYLCASSSGRNEQFFGPGTRLTVL.